This is a list of T cell receptor beta chains from one sample in a study of Graves' ophthalmopathy and Graves' hyperthyroidism. A single record per CDR3 protein comes from TCRdb applying MiXCR to the multiplex PCR reads. This table holds about 210,000 distinct CDR3 sequences, about 32% found once. What was sequenced was peripheral blood. The receptors were gathered from a man in his fifties or sixties with Graves' ophthalmopathy. CDR3s include the opening cysteine and the closing phenylalanine or tryptophan. The D gene is left open where the match is weak. A clone size is listed for some rows: how often the clone was seen (once, few, many), or a class if it is expanded.

TRBD1	TRBV11-2	TRBJ2-5	medium-sized	CASQTGGETQYF	TGTGCCAGCCAAACAGGGGGCGAGACCCAGTACTTC
.	TRBV19	TRBJ2-2	many	CASSMFGGELFF	TGTGCCAGTAGTATGTTCGGGGGGGAGCTGTTTTTT
.	TRBV27	TRBJ1-5	many	CASSFPWGEQPQHF	TGTGCCAGCAGTTTCCCGTGGGGGGAGCAGCCCCAGCATTTT
.	TRBV27	TRBJ2-7	.	CASSSTGKTPRYEQYF	TGTGCCAGCAGTTCCACAGGGAAAACCCCAAGGTACGAGCAGTACTTC
TRBD1	TRBV29-1	TRBJ1-1	.	CSGTGGVEAFF	TGCAGCGGGACAGGGGGTGTTGAAGCTTTCTTT
TRBD1	TRBV27	TRBJ1-5	many	CASSSQGQPQHF	TGTGCCAGCAGTTCACAGGGGCAGCCCCAGCATTTT
TRBD2	TRBV12-3/TRBV12-4	TRBJ2-2	many	CASSSAGTSPTGELFF	TGTGCCAGCAGTTCAGCCGGGACTAGTCCCACCGGGGAGCTGTTTTTT
TRBD1	TRBV12-3/TRBV12-4	TRBJ1-2	many	CASSRRQGRGYGYTF	TGTGCCAGCAGTCGTCGACAGGGCAGGGGCTATGGCTACACCTTC
TRBD1	TRBV19	TRBJ1-5	many	CASSNDRVAQPQHF	TGTGCCAGTAGTAACGACAGGGTGGCTCAGCCCCAGCATTTT
.	TRBV9	TRBJ1-1	many	CASSVGGGEGTEAFF	TGTGCCAGCAGCGTAGGCGGGGGTGAGGGCACTGAAGCTTTCTTT
TRBD1	TRBV20-1	TRBJ2-7	many	CSANSGQGAGNEQYF	TGCAGTGCTAACTCCGGACAGGGAGCAGGAAACGAGCAGTACTTC
TRBD1	TRBV6-1	TRBJ2-2	.	CASSGTGVATGELFF	TGTGCCAGCAGTGGAACAGGGGTAGCGACCGGGGAGCTGTTTTTT
.	TRBV6-2/TRBV6-3	TRBJ2-4	.	CASTERLAKNIQYF	TGTGCCAGTACGGAGCGCCTAGCCAAAAACATTCAGTACTTC
.	TRBV13	TRBJ2-2	many	CASSRGTLAGELFF	TGTGCCAGCAGCCGGGGGACATTAGCCGGGGAGCTGTTTTTT
TRBD1	TRBV11-3	TRBJ1-1	many	CASLVQGATEAFF	TGTGCCAGCTTGGTTCAGGGGGCCACTGAAGCTTTCTTT
TRBD1	TRBV11-1	TRBJ2-5	many	CASSSPGQGGVQETQYF	TGTGCCAGCAGCTCCCCGGGACAGGGGGGGGTCCAAGAGACCCAGTACTTC
TRBD1	TRBV5-1	TRBJ1-2	many	CASSAGQGSYGYTF	TGCGCCAGCAGCGCCGGACAGGGGAGCTATGGCTACACCTTC
TRBD2	TRBV6-2/TRBV6-3	TRBJ2-1	many	CASSYSGLYYNEQFF	TGTGCCAGCAGTTACTCGGGACTATACTACAATGAGCAGTTCTTC
.	TRBV6-5	TRBJ2-7	.	CASSTTGEYEQYF	TGTGCCAGCAGTACTACAGGAGAATACGAGCAGTACTTC
TRBD1	TRBV12-3/TRBV12-4	TRBJ1-1	.	CASSTLGTGGQF	TGTGCCAGCAGTACTCTAGGGACAGGCGGCCAATTT
.	TRBV7-8	TRBJ2-7	many	CASSSQEGLQSYEQYF	TGTGCCAGCAGCTCACAAGAAGGACTCCAATCCTACGAGCAGTACTTC
TRBD2	TRBV7-2	TRBJ2-2	many	CASSSSGGTRELFF	TGTGCCAGCAGCTCCTCCGGAGGGACTAGGGAGCTGTTTTTT
.	TRBV27	TRBJ1-1	many	CASSLGSGVRAFF	TGTGCCAGCAGTTTAGGGTCAGGGGTTCGAGCTTTCTTT
.	TRBV12-3/TRBV12-4	TRBJ2-4	.	CASSLRQSFENIQYF	TGTGCCAGCAGTTTAAGGCAGAGCTTCGAGAACATTCAGTACTTC
.	TRBV12-3/TRBV12-4	TRBJ1-1	.	CASSLGVGGSEAFF	TGTGCCAGCAGTTTGGGAGTGGGGGGTTCCGAGGCTTTCTTT
.	TRBV6-2/TRBV6-3	TRBJ1-2	many	CASSYRGTTNYGYTF	TGTGCCAGCAGTTACAGAGGGACGACTAACTATGGCTACACCTTC
.	TRBV7-2	TRBJ1-1	many	CASSFRLNTEAFF	TGTGCCAGCAGCTTTCGGTTGAACACTGAAGCTTTCTTT
.	TRBV29-1	TRBJ2-5	many	CSVEPREETQYF	TGCAGCGTTGAACCCAGGGAAGAGACCCAGTACTTC
TRBD1	TRBV28	TRBJ2-5	many	CASSQQGLQETQYF	TGTGCCAGCAGCCAACAGGGGCTACAAGAGACCCAGTACTTC
TRBD1	TRBV6-2/TRBV6-3	TRBJ1-5	few	CASSSNPDRGTNQPQHF	TGTGCCAGCAGTTCGAACCCGGACAGGGGAACAAATCAGCCCCAGCATTTT